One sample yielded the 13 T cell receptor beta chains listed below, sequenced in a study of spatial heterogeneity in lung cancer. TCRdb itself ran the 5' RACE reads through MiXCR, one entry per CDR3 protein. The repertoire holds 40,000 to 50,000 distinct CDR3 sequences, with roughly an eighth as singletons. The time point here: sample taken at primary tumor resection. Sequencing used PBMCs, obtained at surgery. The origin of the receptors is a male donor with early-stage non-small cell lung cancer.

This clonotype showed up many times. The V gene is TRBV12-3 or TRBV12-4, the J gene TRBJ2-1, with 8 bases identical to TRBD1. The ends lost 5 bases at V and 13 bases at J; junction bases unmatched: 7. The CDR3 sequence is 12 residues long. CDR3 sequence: CASSLTAGGQFF. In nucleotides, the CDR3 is TGTGCCAGCAGTCTGACGGCAGGGGGCCAGTTCTTC.

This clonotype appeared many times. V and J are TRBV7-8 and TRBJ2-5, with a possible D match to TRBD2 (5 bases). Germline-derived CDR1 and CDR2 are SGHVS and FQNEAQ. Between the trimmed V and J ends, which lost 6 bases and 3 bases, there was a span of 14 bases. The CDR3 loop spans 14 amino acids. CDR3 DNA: TGTGCCAGCAGTATGGGCAGGCGGGAAGAGACCCAGTACTTC. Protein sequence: CASSMGRREETQYF.

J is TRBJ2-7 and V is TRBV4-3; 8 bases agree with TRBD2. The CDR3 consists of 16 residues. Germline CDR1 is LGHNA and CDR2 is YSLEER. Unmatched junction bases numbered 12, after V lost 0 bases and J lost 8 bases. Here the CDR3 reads CASSQDSGRGSVQQYF. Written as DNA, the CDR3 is TGCGCCAGCAGCCAAGACAGCGGGAGAGGATCGGTACAGCAGTACTTC.

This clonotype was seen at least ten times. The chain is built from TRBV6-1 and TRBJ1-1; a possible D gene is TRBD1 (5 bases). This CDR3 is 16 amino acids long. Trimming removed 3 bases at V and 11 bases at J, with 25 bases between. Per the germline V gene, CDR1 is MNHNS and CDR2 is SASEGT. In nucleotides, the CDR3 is TGTGCCAGCAGTGAGCGTCAACAGGTTGGGTACATGAATGCTTTCTTT. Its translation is CASSERQQVGYMNAFF.

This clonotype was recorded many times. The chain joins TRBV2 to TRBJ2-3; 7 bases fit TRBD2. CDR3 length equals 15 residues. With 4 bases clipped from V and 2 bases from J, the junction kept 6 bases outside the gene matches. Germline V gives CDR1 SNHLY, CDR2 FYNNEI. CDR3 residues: CASSVRTRITDTQYF. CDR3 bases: TGTGCCAGCAGTGTTAGGACTAGGATCACAGATACGCAGTATTTT.

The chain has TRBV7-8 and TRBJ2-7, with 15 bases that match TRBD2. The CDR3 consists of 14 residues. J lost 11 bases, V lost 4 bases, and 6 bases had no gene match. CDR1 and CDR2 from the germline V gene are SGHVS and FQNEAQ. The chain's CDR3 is CASSSGTSGGSKYF. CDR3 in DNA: TGTGCCAGCAGCTCAGGGACTAGCGGGGGGAGCAAGTACTTC.

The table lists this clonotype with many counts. The CDR3 bases are TGTGCCAGCAGTTTAGGGGTTAACTATGGCTACACCTTC. This encodes CASSLGVNYGYTF. The rearrangement uses TRBV28 and TRBJ1-2; D ambiguous. The CDR3 consists of 13 residues. Trimming stripped 2 bases from V and 1 base from J, with 5 bases between. Germline CDR1 is MDHEN and CDR2 is SYDVKM.

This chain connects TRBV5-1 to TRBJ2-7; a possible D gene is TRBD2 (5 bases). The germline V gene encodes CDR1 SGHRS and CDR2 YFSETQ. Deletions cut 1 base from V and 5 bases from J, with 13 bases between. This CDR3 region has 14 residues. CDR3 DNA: TGCGCCAGCAGCTTGCGCGGGCGAGGACACGAGCAGTACTTC. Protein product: CASSLRGRGHEQYF. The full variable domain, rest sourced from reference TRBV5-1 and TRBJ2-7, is KAGVTQTPRYLIKTRGQQVTLSCSPISGHRSVSWYQQTPGQGLQFLFEYFSETQRNKGNFPGRFSGRQFSNSRSEMNVSTLELGDSALYLCASSLRGRGHEQYFGPGTRLTVT.

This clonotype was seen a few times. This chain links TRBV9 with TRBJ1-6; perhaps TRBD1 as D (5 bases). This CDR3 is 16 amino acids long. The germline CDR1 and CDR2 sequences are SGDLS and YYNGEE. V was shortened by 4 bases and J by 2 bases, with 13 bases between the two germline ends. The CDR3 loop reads CASSPSGTPYNSPLHF. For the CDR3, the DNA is TGTGCCAGCAGCCCCTCCGGGACTCCCTATAATTCACCCCTCCACTTT.

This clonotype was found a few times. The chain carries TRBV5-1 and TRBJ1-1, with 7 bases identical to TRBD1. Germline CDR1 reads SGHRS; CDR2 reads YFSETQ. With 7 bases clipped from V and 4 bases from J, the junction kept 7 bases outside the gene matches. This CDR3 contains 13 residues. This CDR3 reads CASLLRGGTEAFF. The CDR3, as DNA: TGCGCCAGCCTACTCAGGGGGGGCACTGAAGCTTTCTTT.

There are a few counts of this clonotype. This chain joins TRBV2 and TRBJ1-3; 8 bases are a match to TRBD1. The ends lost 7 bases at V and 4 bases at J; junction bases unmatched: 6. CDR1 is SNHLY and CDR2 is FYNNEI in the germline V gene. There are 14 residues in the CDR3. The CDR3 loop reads CASTLTGDGNTIYF. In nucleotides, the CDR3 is TGTGCCAGCACCCTGACAGGGGACGGAAACACCATATATTTT.

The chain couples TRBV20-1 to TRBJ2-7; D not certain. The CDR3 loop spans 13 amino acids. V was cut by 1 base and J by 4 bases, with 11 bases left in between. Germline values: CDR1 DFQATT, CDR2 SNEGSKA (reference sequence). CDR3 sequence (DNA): TGCAGTGCTAGAGCTTCCGGTCGTTACGAGCAGTACTTC. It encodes CSARASGRYEQYF.

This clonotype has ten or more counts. CDR3 sequence reads: CASSQNRGEQYF. CDR3 coding DNA: TGTGCCAGCAGCCAAAACAGGGGGGAGCAGTACTTC. The genes are TRBV3-1 and TRBJ2-7; 8 nucleotides agree with TRBD1. Germline assignment: CDR1 LGHDT and CDR2 YNNKEL (reference sequence). Germline trimming cut 2 bases from V and 7 bases from J; bases unmatched to any gene: 1. There are 12 residues in the CDR3.